Presented here are 7 T cell receptor beta chains from one specimen sequenced in a study of blood T cell repertoires in COVID-19. The assay was immunoSEQ multiplex PCR, and TCRdb's table has in-frame clones only and misses some. The table has a few hundred thousand clones, approximately 78% seen once. The specimen sequenced was PBMCs or T cells enriched from blood (not recorded which). The source of these receptors is a man aged 40-49 years who had been exposed to COVID-19.

The chain uses TRBV19 and TRBJ2-5; 9 positions agree with TRBD1. V was clipped by 10 bases and J by 3 bases; unmatched bases: 9. The CDR3 covers 14 residues. From germline, CDR1 is LNHDA and CDR2 SQIVND (reference sequence). The CDR3: CAIIQGAAEETQYF. For the CDR3, the DNA is TGTGCCATCATACAGGGGGCAGCCGAAGAGACCCAGTACTTC.

V is TRBV19 and J is TRBJ2-7; 7 positions match TRBD1. The ends lost 5 bases at V and 5 bases at J; junction bases unmatched: 12. CDR1 is LNHDA and CDR2 is SQIVND in the germline V gene (reference sequence). The CDR3 runs to 15 residues. The CDR3 DNA reads TGTGCCAGTAGTGCCCGACAGGGTCGAAAGGACGAGCAGTACTTC. Encoded protein: CASSARQGRKDEQYF. Complete variable domain (other parts from reference TRBV19 and TRBJ2-7): DGGITQSPKYLFRKEGQNVTLSCEQNLNHDAMYWYRQDPGQGLRLIYYSQIVNDFQKGDIAEGYSVSREKKESFPLTVTSAQKNPTAFYLCASSARQGRKDEQYFGPGTRLTVT.

The chain joins TRBV7-9 to TRBJ2-1; perhaps TRBD2 as D (5 bases). The germline gives CDR1 SEHNR, CDR2 FQNEAQ (reference sequence). V lost 3 bases and J lost 6, with 12 bases in between. CDR3 length: 14 amino acids. This CDR3 reads CASSFRGTSNEQFF. CDR3 nucleotides: TGTGCCAGCAGCTTTCGGGGTACTTCCAATGAGCAGTTCTTC.

CDR3 sequence reads: CASSSDKDYAEAFF. The CDR3 DNA is TGCGCCAGCAGCTCGGACAAAGATTACGCTGAAGCTTTCTTT. V usage is TRBV5-1 and J usage is TRBJ1-1; a weak D match, TRBD1 (5 bases). CDR1 and CDR2 (germline): SGHRS, YFSETQ. Trimming took 3 bases from V and 6 from J, leaving 15 bases between them. The CDR3 is 14 residues long.

The CDR3 DNA follows: TGTGCCAGTAGTTGGGGGGATAGTCAGCCCCAGCATTTT. It translates to CASSWGDSQPQHF. The chain joins TRBV19 to TRBJ1-5, with a possible D match to TRBD1 (5 bases). This CDR3 has 13 residues. Germline V CDR1 and CDR2: LNHDA, SQIVND (reference sequence). Trimming removed 5 bases at V and 6 bases at J, with 11 bases between.

This clone was counted many times. Other nucleotide sequences from this sample produce the same CDR3. This sequence joins TRBV5-1 and TRBJ2-1; 7 bases are a match to TRBD1. The CDR3 is 13 amino acids. The J segment lost 2 bases and the V segment lost 7 bases, leaving 3 bases of the junction unmatched. Germline V gene lookup returns CDR1 SGHRS and CDR2 YFSETQ. CDR3 in amino acids: CASGDRAYNEQFF. Here the CDR3 DNA reads TGCGCCAGCGGGGACAGAGCCTACAATGAGCAGTTCTTC.

This chain connects TRBV7-9 to TRBJ1-2; D gene uncertain. Germline CDR1 SEHNR, CDR2 FQNEAQ (reference sequence). The CDR3 is 14 amino acids. V was pared by 5 bases and J by 3 bases, with 13 bases between. CDR3 bases: TGTGCCAGCAGCCCAGCTAGGTTGTACTATGGCTACACCTTC. Protein product: CASSPARLYYGYTF.